These T cell receptor beta chains were read from a single sample in a study of blood T cell repertoires in COVID-19. The repertoire was sequenced with immunoSEQ multiplex PCR; TCRdb's copy has only in-frame clones and lacks some. The sample holds fewer than 140,000 clones, 70% to 80% seen once. The sample was peripheral blood. Receptor source: a human donor with acute or convalescent COVID-19. The donor label of this sample is uncertain. Both conserved end residues are part of each CDR3. The D gene is left open where the match is weak. Expanded clones get a size class; other rows say once, few or many, or leave the size out.

>.|TRBJ1-4|once|TRBV29-1
TGCAGCGTCGGGGGGGCTGAGAATGAAAAACTGTTTTTT
CSVGGAENEKLFF
>.|TRBJ2-2|.|TRBV27
TGTGCCAGCAGTTTTCAGGGCCCGAACACCGGGGAGCTGTTTTTT
CASSFQGPNTGELFF
>TRBD2|TRBJ2-7|.|TRBV7-2
TGTGCCAGCAGGCCCCGCGGGGGGCCCTACGAGCAGTACTTC
CASRPRGGPYEQYF
>.|TRBJ2-1|once|TRBV7-2
TGTGCCAGCAGCCCCCGCCAAGGAGGGGGGGCCAATGAGCAGTTCTTC
CASSPRQGGGANEQFF
>.|TRBJ1-5|.|TRBV30
TGTGCCTGGAGTATGTTGGGAGAGCCCAGCAATCAGCCCCAGCATTTT
CAWSMLGEPSNQPQHF
>.|TRBJ2-3|.|TRBV25-1
TGTGCCAGCAGGAGGACCAGCGGAACGGATACGCAGTATTTT
CASRRTSGTDTQYF
>.|TRBJ1-3|.|TRBV6-5
TGTGCCAGCAGGGGACTACTTGTCCCTGGAAACACCATATATTTT
CASRGLLVPGNTIYF
>TRBD1|TRBJ1-2|.|TRBV4-1
TGCGCCAGCAGCCAAAATTTAAGACAGGGGGCACACTATGGCTACACCTTC
CASSQNLRQGAHYGYTF
>TRBD1|TRBJ1-2|.|TRBV18
TGTGCCAGCTCACCACTCCCGGGACAGGGGGCGCGGGGCTACACCTTC
CASSPLPGQGARGYTF
>.|TRBJ2-3|.|TRBV18
TGTGCCAGCTCACCACGACAGGTCACAGATACGCAGTATTTT
CASSPRQVTDTQYF
>TRBD1|TRBJ2-7|.|TRBV5-1
TGCGCCAGCAGAGGCGACAGGGGGCGAACCTACGAGCAGTACTTC
CASRGDRGRTYEQYF
>.|TRBJ1-4|once|TRBV7-8
TGTGCCAGCAGCGCTTCGGCTCTGGGAGCAACTAATGAAAAACTGTTTTTT
CASSASALGATNEKLFF
>.|TRBJ1-4|once|TRBV12-3/TRBV12-4
TGTGCCAGCAGCCTCGGGGGGGGCGAACTGTTTTTT
CASSLGGGELFF
>TRBD1|TRBJ2-4|few|TRBV11-3
TGTGCCAGCAGCTTAGATGGTGGGAGCGCGACAGGGGGACCCAAAAACATTCAGTACTTC
CASSLDGGSATGGPKNIQYF
>.|TRBJ1-2|once|TRBV5-1
TGCGCCAGCAGCACCCGCTCGGCGCACGGGTCAGACGGCTACACCTTC
CASSTRSAHGSDGYTF
>.|TRBJ1-6|.|TRBV2
TGTGCCAGCAGGGATCAAGGGGGTCTCTCACCCCTCCACTTT
CASRDQGGLSPLHF
>.|TRBJ1-3|.|TRBV24-1
TGTGCCACCAGTGATCCCTGCTTACGGTCTGTCCGCGGAAGCTCCCGAAACACCATATATTTT
CATSDPCLRSVRGSSRNTIYF
>TRBD1|TRBJ1-2|.|TRBV18
TGTGCCAGCTCACCACCGGGACAGGATGCTGGCTACACCTTC
CASSPPGQDAGYTF